The following is a T cell receptor (beta chain) sequence with its context. The repertoire was sequenced with immunoSEQ multiplex PCR; TCRdb's copy has only in-frame clones and lacks some. The sample yields roughly 240,000 clones, approximately 88% seen once. The data belong to a study of blood T cell repertoires in COVID-19. Study-wide background: PBMCs, B-cell-depleted T cells, or T cells provided the cDNA or gDNA that made up the material.

Cohorts were based on clinical histories the participants reported. V shed 6 bases, J shed 2 bases, and the junction held 6 bases outside the gene matches. Per the germline V gene, CDR1 is SGHTA and CDR2 is FQGNSA. CDR3 length: 16 residues. This TCR was sampled from a woman aged 40-49 years with acute COVID-19. The genes are TRBV7-2 and TRBJ1-6, with 8 positions matching TRBD1. Sequenced material: PBMCs or T cells enriched from blood (not recorded which). CDR3: CASRKDRVAYNSPLHF. CDR3 DNA sequence: TGTGCCAGCAGAAAGGACAGGGTCGCCTATAATTCACCCCTCCACTTT.